Listed here is a single TCR beta chain. There are 16 residues in the CDR3. CDR1 is ENHRY, CDR2 SYGVKD, per germline. Trimming took 6 bases from V and 7 from J; bases not matched to a gene: 8. These data are taken from a study of shared clonotypes between healthy human individuals. Method: immunoSEQ multiplex PCR; TCRdb's copy keeps in-frame clones and lacks some. The repertoire consists of around 1.6 million clones, with 98% occurring once and the leading ten covering roughly 0.4%. The source of this sequence is a man in his thirties or forties in good health. The chain recombines TRBV10-3 with TRBJ2-1; the match to TRBD2 covers 14 bases. The specimen was naive CD4+ T cells sorted from blood. Subset indicated: CD45RA+ positively selected. The CDR3 DNA sequence: TGTGCCATCAGCGATTCCGGGACTAGCGGGAGAAATGAGCAGTTCTTC. Translation gives CAISDSGTSGRNEQFF.